This is a list of T cell receptor beta chains from one sample in a study of blood T cell repertoires in COVID-19. The table came from immunoSEQ multiplex PCR; TCRdb's copy has only in-frame clones and leaves some out. The table includes 100,000 to 150,000 clones, approximately 91% detected once. Sequenced material: peripheral blood. These receptors all come from a woman at least 80 years old with acute or convalescent COVID-19. Each CDR3 is given with its conserved first and last residue. D genes are given only for firm matches. Size values are once, few and many counts, or a class for expanded clones, and some rows have none.

j_call clone_size d_call v_call cdr3_nt cdr3_aa
TRBJ2-5 - - TRBV5-4 TGTGCCAGCAGCTTGAGACTAGGGGAGACCCAGTACTTC CASSLRLGETQYF
TRBJ1-5 - TRBD1 TRBV28 TGTGCCAGCAGCAGGACAGGAGGGAATCAGCCCCAGCATTTT CASSRTGGNQPQHF
TRBJ2-5 once - TRBV19 TGTGCCAGTAACCAGGGATACCAAGAGACCCAGTACTTC CASNQGYQETQYF
TRBJ1-6 - - TRBV25-1 TGTGCCAGCAGTGATATCGGGGTAAGATCACCCCTCCACTTT CASSDIGVRSPLHF
TRBJ2-2 - - TRBV9 TGTGCCAGCAGCGCGTCCACGGGGACCGGGGAGCTGTTTTTT CASSASTGTGELFF
TRBJ1-2 - - TRBV2 TGTGCCAGCAGCGAAGGACAGAACTATGGCTACACCTTC CASSEGQNYGYTF
TRBJ1-1 - TRBD1 TRBV10-3 TGTGCCATCAGTGAGACAGGGGCCTACACTGAAGCTTTCTTT CAISETGAYTEAFF
TRBJ1-1 once TRBD1 TRBV6-1 TGTGCCAGCAGTGAAGAGACAGGGGCCACTGAAGCTTTCTTT CASSEETGATEAFF
TRBJ1-6 - TRBD1 TRBV19 TGTGCCAGTAGTATCCTTTGGAACCCGACCGGGACAGGGAATTCACCCCTCCACTTT CASSILWNPTGTGNSPLHF
TRBJ2-7 - - TRBV7-9 TGTGCCAGCAGACGAGGACAGTCCTCCTACGAGCAGTACTTC CASRRGQSSYEQYF
TRBJ2-1 once - TRBV9 TGTGCCAGCAGCGTAGCTCAGCGGCAGAATGAGCAGTTCTTC CASSVAQRQNEQFF
TRBJ1-5 - TRBD1 TRBV6-5 TGTGCCAGCAGAGGGACAGGGGAAGGTCAGCCCCAGCATTTT CASRGTGEGQPQHF
TRBJ1-3 once TRBD1 TRBV9 TGTGCCAGCAGCGTAACGGGACAGGGGAAAAACACCATATATTTT CASSVTGQGKNTIYF
TRBJ1-2 - - TRBV5-6 TGTGCCAGCAGCTTGGACCTTCAGGGCCACGGGGGCTACACCTTC CASSLDLQGHGGYTF
TRBJ1-1 - - TRBV11-3 TGTGCCAGCAGCTTAGGAGGCGGGGTGTACACTGAAGCTTTCTTT CASSLGGGVYTEAFF
TRBJ2-3 - - TRBV3-1/TRBV3-2 TGTGCCAGCAGCCAAACTATAGACGGCACAGATACGCAGTATTTT CASSQTIDGTDTQYF
TRBJ1-2 few - TRBV18 TGTGCCAGCTCACCCCCTGGGGGCTACTATGGCTACACCTTC CASSPPGGYYGYTF
TRBJ2-1 - - TRBV24-1 TGTGCCACCAGTGGTGGACAGACCCGCGGGTACAATGAGCAGTTCTTC CATSGGQTRGYNEQFF
TRBJ1-2 - - TRBV29-1 TGCAGCGTTGAAGATCGGGTCGAGGAGTCGTCGGGCTACACCTTC CSVEDRVEESSGYTF
TRBJ1-2 once TRBD1 TRBV19 TGTGCCAGTAGTTCCCGACAGGGAGGCTATGGCTACACCTTC CASSSRQGGYGYTF
TRBJ1-1 - - TRBV7-8 TGTGCCAGCAGCTTAGCGATAGGGGTTGAAGCTTTCTTT CASSLAIGVEAFF
TRBJ1-4 - TRBD1 TRBV7-9 TGTGCCAGCAGCTTAGCGCGGGGACAGGGGAATGAAAAACTGTTTTTT CASSLARGQGNEKLFF
TRBJ2-7 - - TRBV19 TGTGCCAGTTCTCCGAGGAACCGCTACGAGCAGTACTTC CASSPRNRYEQYF
TRBJ2-7 few - TRBV28 TGTGCCAGCAGTTTGGGCAGGGTTTACGAGCAGTACTTC CASSLGRVYEQYF
TRBJ2-7 once TRBD1 TRBV12-3/TRBV12-4 TGTGCCAGCAGTTTTGGACAGGGCTACGAGCAGTACTTC CASSFGQGYEQYF
TRBJ2-1 - - TRBV6-5 TGTGCCAGCAGTTATCGCCGGGTAACCTACAATGAGCAGTTCTTC CASSYRRVTYNEQFF
TRBJ2-4 - TRBD2 TRBV10-1 TGCGCCAGCAGTTCGGGACTACTTCGGAACATTCAGTACTTC CASSSGLLRNIQYF
TRBJ2-1 - - TRBV5-1 TGCGCCAGCAGCTTAATGACAGGGACTTACAATGAGCAGTTCTTC CASSLMTGTYNEQFF
TRBJ1-2 - - TRBV19 TGTGCCAGTAGTATAGAGGGCACAGGGACCTATGGCTACACCTTC CASSIEGTGTYGYTF
TRBJ2-7 - - TRBV7-2 TGTGCCAGCAGCTCCCGGTTAGGTCAGGCCTCCTACGAGCAGTACTTC CASSSRLGQASYEQYF
TRBJ2-7 - - TRBV3-1/TRBV3-2 TGTGCCAGCAGCCAAGGGGGGGTTCACGAGCAGTACTTC CASSQGGVHEQYF
TRBJ1-2 - - TRBV4-1 TGCGCCAGCAGCCAAAGGGGGGGGAGCTACACCTTC CASSQRGGSYTF
TRBJ1-5 - TRBD1 TRBV18 TGTGCCAGCGTCCGGAGACAGGGCGATCAGCCCCAGCATTTT CASVRRQGDQPQHF
TRBJ2-5 - - TRBV3-1/TRBV3-2 TGTGCCAGCAGCCAAGTAACTAGACAGACCCAGTACTTC CASSQVTRQTQYF
TRBJ1-1 - - TRBV29-1 TGCAGCGTTGGTCGGGACACCTACACTGAAGCTTTCTTT CSVGRDTYTEAFF
TRBJ2-3 - TRBD2 TRBV6-5 TGTGCCAGCAGGCCTAGCGGGGGGGCAGATACGCAGTATTTT CASRPSGGADTQYF
TRBJ1-5 - - TRBV12-3/TRBV12-4 TGTGCCAGCAGTTTCTCCCTAACAGGTATGCATTTT CASSFSLTGMHF
TRBJ2-6 - - TRBV6-5 TGTGCCAGCACCACTGACAACTCTGGGGCCAACGTCCTGACTTTC CASTTDNSGANVLTF
TRBJ2-5 - - TRBV18 TGTGCCAGCTCACCTCAGAGGGAGACCCAGTACTTC CASSPQRETQYF
TRBJ2-7 - TRBD2 TRBV29-1 TGCAGCACCCAGACCGGGACTACACGCGAGCAGTACTTC CSTQTGTTREQYF
TRBJ1-2 - - TRBV29-1 TGCAGCGTTGGTCAGGCCCGCTTTGGCTACACCTTC CSVGQARFGYTF
TRBJ2-3 - - TRBV5-4 TGTGCCAGCAGCACATATAGCACAGATACGCAGTATTTT CASSTYSTDTQYF